This TCR beta chain was obtained from a study of radiotherapy plus CTLA-4 blockade in lung cancer. Study outcomes and limitations: Interferon-beta and early blood T cell clone dynamics reportedly predicted response best.

Using immunoSEQ multiplex PCR, the repertoire was profiled, and TCRdb retains in-frame clones only, with some absent. The sample includes around 77,000 clones, under 75% of them seen just once. In its sample, this clone was seen a few times. Its specificity is unknown. CDR1 is MNHNY and CDR2 is SVGAGI in the germline V gene (reference sequence). The CDR3 consists of 12 residues. The ends were cut back, 5 bases at V and 4 bases at J, with 8 bases in the middle. The sequence was collected from a human donor with non-small cell lung cancer whose response to radiotherapy plus ipilimumab could not be evaluated. The sample in question was peripheral blood, obtained from a patient treated with radiotherapy plus ipilimumab. V and J are TRBV6-6 and TRBJ1-1; no clear D. DNA of the CDR3: TGTGCCAGCAGTCCTCGTAGCACTGAAGCTTTCTTT. Its protein product is CASSPRSTEAFF.